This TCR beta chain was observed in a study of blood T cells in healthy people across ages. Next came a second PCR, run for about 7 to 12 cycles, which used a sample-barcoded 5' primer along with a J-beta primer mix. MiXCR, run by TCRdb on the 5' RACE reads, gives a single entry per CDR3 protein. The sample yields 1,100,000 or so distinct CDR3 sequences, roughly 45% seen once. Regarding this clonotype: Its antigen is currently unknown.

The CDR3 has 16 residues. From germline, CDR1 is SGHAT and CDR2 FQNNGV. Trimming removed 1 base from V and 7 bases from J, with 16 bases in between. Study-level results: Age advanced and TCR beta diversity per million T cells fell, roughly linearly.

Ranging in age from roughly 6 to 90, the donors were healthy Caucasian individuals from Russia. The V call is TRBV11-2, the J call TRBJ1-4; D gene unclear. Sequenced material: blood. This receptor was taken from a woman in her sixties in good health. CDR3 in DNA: TGTGCCAGCAGCTTAGGCCTCTGGGAAGCCGGTGAAAAACTGTTTTTT. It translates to CASSLGLWEAGEKLFF.